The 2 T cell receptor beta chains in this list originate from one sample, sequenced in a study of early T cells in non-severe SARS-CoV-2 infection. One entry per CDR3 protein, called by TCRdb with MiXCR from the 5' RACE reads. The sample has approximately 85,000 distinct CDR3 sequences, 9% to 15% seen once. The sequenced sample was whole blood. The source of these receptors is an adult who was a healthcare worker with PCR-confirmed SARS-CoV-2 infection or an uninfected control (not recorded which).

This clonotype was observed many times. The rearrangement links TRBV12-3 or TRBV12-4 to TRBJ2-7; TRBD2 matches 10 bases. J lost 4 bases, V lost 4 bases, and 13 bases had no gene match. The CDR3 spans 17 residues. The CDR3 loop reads CASSSAGLAGDFYEQYF. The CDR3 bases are TGTGCCAGCAGTTCGGCGGGGCTAGCGGGAGATTTTTACGAGCAGTACTTC.

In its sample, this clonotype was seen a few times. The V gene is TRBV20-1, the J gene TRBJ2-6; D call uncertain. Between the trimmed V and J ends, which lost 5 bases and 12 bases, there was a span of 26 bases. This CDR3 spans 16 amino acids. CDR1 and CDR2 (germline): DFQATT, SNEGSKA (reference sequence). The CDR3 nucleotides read TGCAGTGCTTGGGCCGGCTCCTCAATAACGCCCGGCGTCCTGACTTTC. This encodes CSAWAGSSITPGVLTF.